These T cell receptor beta chains were read from a single sample in a study of shared clonotypes between healthy human individuals. Sequencing used immunoSEQ multiplex PCR; TCRdb keeps in-frame clones, though not all of them. This table holds a few million clones, over 85% found once. Sequencing used naive CD4+ T cells from PBMCs. All receptors derive from a man between 18 and 35 years old in good health. Some clones in this sample may be carry-over from other donors' samples. Each CDR3 is given with its conserved first and last residue. Fields, in order: D gene, J gene, V gene, clone size, CDR3 DNA, CDR3 protein. D genes are given only for firm matches. Expanded clones are given a class, and other clones once, few, many or no size at all.

d_call: TRBD2
j_call: TRBJ2-1
v_call: TRBV19
clone_size: -
cdr3_nt: TGTGCCTCGGGACTAGCGGGAGAAGTTAAGCAGTTCTTC
cdr3_aa: CASGLAGEVKQFF

d_call: -
j_call: TRBJ2-7
v_call: TRBV18
clone_size: once
cdr3_nt: TGTGCCAGCTCACCGGCGACCCAATACGAGCAGTACTTC
cdr3_aa: CASSPATQYEQYF

d_call: TRBD2
j_call: TRBJ2-5
v_call: TRBV7-9
clone_size: -
cdr3_nt: TGTGCCAGCAGCTCGCACGGGGGGGCGGAGACCCAGTACTTC
cdr3_aa: CASSSHGGAETQYF

d_call: TRBD1
j_call: TRBJ2-2
v_call: TRBV7-8
clone_size: -
cdr3_nt: TGTGCCAGCAGCCTGACAGGGATGCACACCGGGGAGCTGTTTTTT
cdr3_aa: CASSLTGMHTGELFF

d_call: TRBD1
j_call: TRBJ2-3
v_call: TRBV28
clone_size: -
cdr3_nt: TGTGCCAGCAGTTTTCCGGGACAGGCTTATACGCAGTATTTT
cdr3_aa: CASSFPGQAYTQYF

d_call: -
j_call: TRBJ2-4
v_call: TRBV18
clone_size: -
cdr3_nt: TGTGCCAGCTCACCTCCGACAGGCCCCCCCAAAAACATTCAGTACTTC
cdr3_aa: CASSPPTGPPKNIQYF

d_call: TRBD2
j_call: TRBJ2-1
v_call: TRBV27
clone_size: -
cdr3_nt: TGTGCCAGCAGTTCCTCCGGCGGGAGGTACAATGAGCAGTTCTTC
cdr3_aa: CASSSSGGRYNEQFF

d_call: TRBD1
j_call: TRBJ1-2
v_call: TRBV9
clone_size: -
cdr3_nt: TGTGCCAGCAGCAGAGACAGGGAAAGCGGCTACACCTTC
cdr3_aa: CASSRDRESGYTF

d_call: -
j_call: TRBJ2-5
v_call: TRBV6-1
clone_size: -
cdr3_nt: TGTGCCAGCAGTGTTGATAGGAAAGAGACCCAGTACTTC
cdr3_aa: CASSVDRKETQYF

d_call: TRBD1
j_call: TRBJ2-7
v_call: TRBV29-1
clone_size: -
cdr3_nt: TGCAGCGTTGGGGGACAGAGCCTCTACGAGCAGTACTTC
cdr3_aa: CSVGGQSLYEQYF

d_call: TRBD1
j_call: TRBJ1-5
v_call: TRBV28
clone_size: -
cdr3_nt: TGTGCCAGCACGAGGACAGGGGGCAATCAGCCCCAGCATTTT
cdr3_aa: CASTRTGGNQPQHF

d_call: TRBD1
j_call: TRBJ1-2
v_call: TRBV19
clone_size: -
cdr3_nt: TGTGCCAGTAGTGCCCTACAGGGGTACTATGGCTACACCTTC
cdr3_aa: CASSALQGYYGYTF

d_call: TRBD1
j_call: TRBJ2-3
v_call: TRBV5-4
clone_size: -
cdr3_nt: TGTGCCAGCGGACGGGACAGGGGGGAAGATACGCAGTATTTT
cdr3_aa: CASGRDRGEDTQYF

d_call: TRBD1
j_call: TRBJ1-2
v_call: TRBV7-2
clone_size: -
cdr3_nt: TGTGCCAGCAGATCGACAGGGGGCGCACGGGCCTATGGCTACACCTTC
cdr3_aa: CASRSTGGARAYGYTF

d_call: -
j_call: TRBJ1-1
v_call: TRBV7-2
clone_size: -
cdr3_nt: TGTGCCAGCAGCTTGCGGAGTCTTAACACTGAAGCTTTCTTT
cdr3_aa: CASSLRSLNTEAFF

d_call: -
j_call: TRBJ2-5
v_call: TRBV5-1
clone_size: -
cdr3_nt: TGCGCCAGCAGCTTGGTCCCCCCCCAAGAGACCCAGTACTTC
cdr3_aa: CASSLVPPQETQYF

d_call: -
j_call: TRBJ1-1
v_call: TRBV28
clone_size: -
cdr3_nt: TGTGCCAGCAGTGCCCCGGGGGGGGGCCAAGCTTTCTTT
cdr3_aa: CASSAPGGGQAFF

d_call: -
j_call: TRBJ1-4
v_call: TRBV2
clone_size: once
cdr3_nt: TGTGCCAGCAGTGGGGGGGCCGGAGCTAATGAAAAACTGTTTTTT
cdr3_aa: CASSGGAGANEKLFF

d_call: -
j_call: TRBJ1-3
v_call: TRBV6-1
clone_size: -
cdr3_nt: TGTGCCAGCGAACCCTTCACCTCCGGAAACACCATATATTTT
cdr3_aa: CASEPFTSGNTIYF

d_call: -
j_call: TRBJ2-2
v_call: TRBV7-3
clone_size: -
cdr3_nt: TGTGCCAGCGGGCACCGCACCGGGGAGCTGTTTTTT
cdr3_aa: CASGHRTGELFF

d_call: -
j_call: TRBJ1-5
v_call: TRBV7-2
clone_size: -
cdr3_nt: TGTGCCAGCAGCTTTGGGACTCTTCAGCCCCAGCATTTT
cdr3_aa: CASSFGTLQPQHF

d_call: -
j_call: TRBJ2-7
v_call: TRBV9
clone_size: once
cdr3_nt: TGTGCCAGCAGCGTAACCCCCTACGGGGAGAGCTACGAGCAGTACTTC
cdr3_aa: CASSVTPYGESYEQYF

d_call: TRBD1
j_call: TRBJ1-2
v_call: TRBV7-2
clone_size: -
cdr3_nt: TGTGCCAGCACCTCAGGGGGCTCTCTCTATGGCTACACCTTC
cdr3_aa: CASTSGGSLYGYTF

d_call: -
j_call: TRBJ1-6
v_call: TRBV7-9
clone_size: once
cdr3_nt: TGTGCCAGCAGCTGGAAGAAGGCACCCCTCCACTTT
cdr3_aa: CASSWKKAPLHF

d_call: TRBD1
j_call: TRBJ2-1
v_call: TRBV5-8
clone_size: -
cdr3_nt: TGTGCCAGCAGCCAACAGGGGGTCTCCTACAATGAGCAGTTCTTC
cdr3_aa: CASSQQGVSYNEQFF

d_call: TRBD1
j_call: TRBJ2-7
v_call: TRBV5-1
clone_size: -
cdr3_nt: TGCGCCAGTCAATTACAAGGACAGGGACCGCCCTACGAGCAGTACTTC
cdr3_aa: CASQLQGQGPPYEQYF

d_call: TRBD2
j_call: TRBJ2-1
v_call: TRBV5-4
clone_size: -
cdr3_nt: TGTGCCAGCAGCTTGGATCTAGCGGCCTCCTACAATGAGCAGTTCTTC
cdr3_aa: CASSLDLAASYNEQFF

d_call: TRBD2
j_call: TRBJ2-1
v_call: TRBV4-3
clone_size: -
cdr3_nt: TGCGCCAGCAGCCAGCAACTAGCGGGAGTTAACAATGAGCAGTTCTTC
cdr3_aa: CASSQQLAGVNNEQFF

d_call: -
j_call: TRBJ1-1
v_call: TRBV30
clone_size: -
cdr3_nt: TGTGCCTGGAGGGTAGGAGTGGGGAGGGGCATCGGCGCTGAAGCTTTCTTT
cdr3_aa: CAWRVGVGRGIGAEAFF

d_call: TRBD1
j_call: TRBJ2-5
v_call: TRBV6-1
clone_size: -
cdr3_nt: TGTGCCAGCAGTGAAACCTTGGGACAGGGGAGGGGAGAGACCCAGTACTTC
cdr3_aa: CASSETLGQGRGETQYF

d_call: TRBD2
j_call: TRBJ2-7
v_call: TRBV27
clone_size: -
cdr3_nt: TGTGCCAGCAGTCAAACGGTAGCGGGAGCCAAGGAGCAGTACTTC
cdr3_aa: CASSQTVAGAKEQYF

d_call: -
j_call: TRBJ2-3
v_call: TRBV28
clone_size: once
cdr3_nt: TGTGCCAGCAGTTTAGTCGCCAGCTCAGATACGCAGTATTTT
cdr3_aa: CASSLVASSDTQYF

d_call: -
j_call: TRBJ1-5
v_call: TRBV28
clone_size: -
cdr3_nt: TGTGCCAGCAGAACTAGGGGGGACGCCCTAAGGAATCAGCCCCAGCATTTT
cdr3_aa: CASRTRGDALRNQPQHF

d_call: -
j_call: TRBJ2-3
v_call: TRBV27
clone_size: -
cdr3_nt: TGTGCCAGCACCGCATTACCTAGCACAGATACGCAGTATTTT
cdr3_aa: CASTALPSTDTQYF

d_call: -
j_call: TRBJ1-3
v_call: TRBV15
clone_size: -
cdr3_nt: TGTGCCACCAGCAGACCGGGGGGGGCTGGAAACACCATATATTTT
cdr3_aa: CATSRPGGAGNTIYF

d_call: -
j_call: TRBJ2-1
v_call: TRBV7-9
clone_size: -
cdr3_nt: TGTGCCAGCACTAGTTCTGCTTACAATGAGCAGTTCTTC
cdr3_aa: CASTSSAYNEQFF

d_call: -
j_call: TRBJ2-2
v_call: TRBV29-1
clone_size: -
cdr3_nt: TGCAGCGTTTATGGGGCCCCGAACACCGGGGAGCTGTTTTTT
cdr3_aa: CSVYGAPNTGELFF

d_call: -
j_call: TRBJ2-3
v_call: TRBV10-1
clone_size: once
cdr3_nt: TGCGCCAGCAGTGGACACCGGGACTCTAGCACAGATACGCAGTATTTT
cdr3_aa: CASSGHRDSSTDTQYF

d_call: -
j_call: TRBJ2-2
v_call: TRBV18
clone_size: -
cdr3_nt: TGTGCCAGCTCACCACAGGCTGGGAACACCGGGGAGCTGTTTTTT
cdr3_aa: CASSPQAGNTGELFF

d_call: TRBD2
j_call: TRBJ2-1
v_call: TRBV14
clone_size: -
cdr3_nt: TGTGCCAGCAGCCCCGGGACTAGCGGTTTAAATGAGCAGTTCTTC
cdr3_aa: CASSPGTSGLNEQFF

d_call: -
j_call: TRBJ1-4
v_call: TRBV7-9
clone_size: -
cdr3_nt: TGTGCCTTCTCTAGGGCTAATGAAAAACTGTTTTTT
cdr3_aa: CAFSRANEKLFF

d_call: TRBD2
j_call: TRBJ2-5
v_call: TRBV5-6
clone_size: -
cdr3_nt: TGTGCCAGCAGCTGGACGACTAGCGGCCTCCAAGAGACCCAGTACTTC
cdr3_aa: CASSWTTSGLQETQYF

d_call: TRBD2
j_call: TRBJ2-7
v_call: TRBV7-3
clone_size: -
cdr3_nt: TGTGCCAGCAGCTCCACTAGCGGGAGAGAGGACGAGCAGTACTTC
cdr3_aa: CASSSTSGREDEQYF